The rows below give T cell receptor beta chains drawn from one sample of a study of beta chain features in type 1 diabetes. The protocol was immunoSEQ multiplex PCR, while the TCRdb copy is restricted to in-frame clones and leaves out a portion. The sample shows 200,000 to 300,000 clones, around an eighth of them seen only once. Sequencing input: naive CD4+ T cells from blood. These receptors originate from a woman aged 40-49 years in good health. CDR3s include the opening cysteine and the closing phenylalanine or tryptophan. Each record gives: V gene, D gene, clone size, J gene, CDR3 protein, CDR3 DNA. D genes are given only for firm matches. Clone size is given for some rows only: seen once, a few or many times, or a class if the clone is expanded.

TRBV9	TRBD1	few	TRBJ1-2	CASSVRGQGGNGYTF	TGTGCCAGCAGCGTACGGGGACAGGGGGGAAATGGCTACACCTTC
TRBV7-2	TRBD1	NA	TRBJ2-3	CASIYPGQGEGSTQYF	TGTGCCAGCATATACCCGGGACAGGGGGAAGGGAGTACGCAGTATTTT
TRBV4-3	NA	NA	TRBJ2-1	CASRLTHGNEQFF	TGCGCCAGCAGACTAACACATGGCAATGAGCAGTTCTTC
TRBV19	NA	NA	TRBJ1-2	CASTLEGSSYGYTF	TGTGCCAGTACCCTGGAGGGCAGCTCCTATGGCTACACCTTC
TRBV23-1	TRBD1	many	TRBJ2-4	CASSQGTAKNIQYF	TGCGCCAGCAGTCAAGGGACAGCTAAAAACATTCAGTACTTC
TRBV5-6	TRBD2	NA	TRBJ2-5	CASSQLGRAETQYF	TGTGCCAGCAGTCAGCTCGGGAGGGCTGAGACCCAGTACTTC
TRBV9	NA	few	TRBJ2-5	CASSVGAQETQYF	TGTGCCAGCAGCGTAGGCGCCCAAGAGACCCAGTACTTC
TRBV7-9	NA	NA	TRBJ1-4	CASSLLGGATNEKLFF	TGTGCCAGCAGCTTGTTGGGAGGTGCAACTAATGAAAAACTGTTTTTT
TRBV6-1	NA	once	TRBJ1-2	CASQGSLYWYGYTF	TGTGCCAGCCAGGGATCTCTATATTGGTATGGCTACACCTTC
TRBV7-2	TRBD2	few	TRBJ2-7	CASSAGLAGLYEQYF	TGTGCCAGCAGCGCAGGACTAGCGGGCCTTTACGAGCAGTACTTC
TRBV10-1	NA	few	TRBJ2-3	CASSESTADTQYF	TGCGCCAGCAGTGAGTCGACAGCAGATACGCAGTATTTT
TRBV19	NA	NA	TRBJ2-1	CASSIGTINEQFF	TGTGCCAGTAGTATAGGGACTATCAATGAGCAGTTCTTC
TRBV6-1	NA	few	TRBJ1-2	CASSPGKASNYGYTF	TGTGCCAGCAGCCCCGGGAAGGCGTCGAACTATGGCTACACCTTC
TRBV19	NA	NA	TRBJ1-6	CASSMQGNSPLHF	TGTGCCAGTAGTATGCAGGGGAATTCACCCCTCCACTTT
TRBV29-1	TRBD1	few	TRBJ1-1	CSVVGQAWTNTEAFF	TGCAGCGTTGTGGGACAGGCTTGGACGAACACTGAAGCTTTCTTT
TRBV19	TRBD1	NA	TRBJ1-1	CASAPIGQGDTEAFF	TGTGCCAGCGCCCCAATCGGACAGGGCGACACTGAAGCTTTCTTT
TRBV19	TRBD1	NA	TRBJ2-5	CASSILSGGEETQYF	TGTGCCAGTAGTATACTCTCAGGGGGCGAAGAGACCCAGTACTTC
TRBV7-9	TRBD1	few	TRBJ1-4	CASLMDRDNEKLFF	TGTGCCAGCCTTATGGACAGGGATAATGAAAAACTGTTTTTT
TRBV7-9	TRBD1	NA	TRBJ1-2	CASSSDRGNYGYTF	TGTGCCAGCAGCTCAGACAGGGGGAACTATGGCTACACCTTC
TRBV18	NA	NA	TRBJ1-1	CASSPEFGSRNEAFF	TGTGCCAGCTCACCAGAGTTTGGGTCCAGGAATGAAGCTTTCTTT
TRBV27	TRBD1	few	TRBJ2-4	CASSYLPGTGGAIQYF	TGTGCCAGCAGTTACCTTCCCGGGACAGGGGGCGCGATTCAGTACTTC
TRBV5-5	TRBD1	NA	TRBJ2-5	CASSLGNGQGGETQYF	TGTGCCAGCAGCTTAGGCAACGGACAGGGGGGCGAGACCCAGTACTTC
TRBV11-2	NA	NA	TRBJ2-2	CASSFFGAGELFF	TGTGCCAGCAGCTTTTTTGGAGCCGGGGAGCTGTTTTTT
TRBV5-6	TRBD1	few	TRBJ2-5	CASSLAAGTGSRQETQYF	TGTGCCAGCAGCTTGGCAGCGGGGACAGGGAGCCGACAAGAGACCCAGTACTTC
TRBV11-2	NA	NA	TRBJ2-7	CASSLAGVEYEQYF	TGTGCCAGCAGCTTAGCGGGGGTGGAGTACGAGCAGTACTTC
TRBV11-2	NA	many	TRBJ2-2	CASTHGGELFF	TGTGCCAGCACCCACGGCGGGGAGCTGTTTTTT
TRBV9	NA	NA	TRBJ2-7	CASSKYRDTYEQYF	TGTGCCAGCAGCAAATACAGGGATACCTACGAGCAGTACTTC
TRBV5-1	NA	few	TRBJ2-1	CASSSPNEQFF	TGCGCCAGCAGCTCCCCAAATGAGCAGTTCTTC
TRBV6-5	TRBD1	NA	TRBJ1-2	CASSYGDREIYGYTF	TGTGCCAGCAGTTACGGGGACAGGGAAATCTATGGCTACACCTTC
TRBV14	TRBD1	few	TRBJ1-2	CASSPDRDYGYTF	TGTGCCAGCAGCCCGGACAGGGACTATGGCTACACCTTC
TRBV7-7	NA	NA	TRBJ1-1	CASSPMPGTEAFF	TGTGCCAGCAGCCCCATGCCGGGCACTGAAGCTTTCTTT
TRBV5-4	TRBD2	NA	TRBJ2-1	CASSSGGGMSYNEQFF	TGTGCCAGCAGCTCCGGCGGGGGGATGTCCTACAATGAGCAGTTCTTC
TRBV2	NA	few	TRBJ2-7	CASSAPGPYEQYF	TGTGCCAGCAGTGCCCCAGGGCCCTACGAGCAGTACTTC
TRBV5-1	TRBD2	few	TRBJ2-5	CASSRTGLARETQYF	TGCGCCAGCAGCCGCACAGGACTAGCGAGAGAGACCCAGTACTTC
TRBV7-2	TRBD1	NA	TRBJ1-4	CASSRQGGEKLFF	TGTGCCAGCAGTAGACAGGGTGGTGAAAAACTGTTTTTT
TRBV2	TRBD2	few	TRBJ2-5	CASSPGGGETQYF	TGTGCCAGCAGTCCGGGGGGAGGGGAGACCCAGTACTTC
TRBV7-9	NA	NA	TRBJ1-5	CASSLGTEEYQPQHF	TGTGCCAGCAGCTTAGGTACAGAAGAGTATCAGCCCCAGCATTTT
TRBV5-1	NA	few	TRBJ2-3	CASSLGVGGTDTQYF	TGCGCCAGCAGCTTGGGGGTCGGGGGCACAGATACGCAGTATTTT
TRBV4-1	NA	once	TRBJ2-7	CASSQDFAAGSILLLTEQYF	TGCGCCAGCAGCCAAGATTTCGCCGCAGGATCCATCCTCCTCCTTACCGAGCAGTACTTC
TRBV9	NA	NA	TRBJ1-6	CASSVGEGSNSPLHF	TGTGCCAGCAGCGTAGGGGAGGGTTCGAATTCACCCCTCCACTTT
TRBV25-1	TRBD2	NA	TRBJ2-5	CASSDQRGGVSQYF	TGTGCCAGCAGTGACCAGCGGGGGGGCGTATCCCAGTACTTC
TRBV2	NA	NA	TRBJ1-2	CASSAGKSTF	TGTGCCAGCAGTGCGGGAAAGAGTACCTTC
TRBV19	NA	NA	TRBJ1-1	CASSTQGFTEAFF	TGTGCCAGTAGTACTCAGGGGTTTACTGAAGCTTTCTTT
TRBV4-3	TRBD1	few	TRBJ2-7	CASSRGQDRYEQYF	TGCGCCAGCAGCCGAGGACAGGACAGGTACGAGCAGTACTTC
TRBV5-1	NA	NA	TRBJ1-1	CASMWEGRNTEAFF	TGCGCCAGCATGTGGGAGGGGAGGAACACTGAAGCTTTCTTT
TRBV6-5	NA	few	TRBJ1-1	CASRRQVNTEAFF	TGTGCCAGCAGAAGACAGGTCAACACTGAAGCTTTCTTT
TRBV27	NA	NA	TRBJ2-3	CASSDLDWESTDTQYF	TGTGCCAGCAGCGACCTGGACTGGGAAAGCACAGATACGCAGTATTTT
TRBV2	NA	few	TRBJ2-7	CASSDSSGFYEQYF	TGTGCCAGCAGTGATTCTTCAGGGTTCTACGAGCAGTACTTC
TRBV19	TRBD2	few	TRBJ2-3	CASGPSGVRTDTQYF	TGTGCCAGTGGACCTAGCGGGGTTCGCACAGATACGCAGTATTTT
TRBV19	NA	few	TRBJ1-1	CASSWGLKNTEAFF	TGTGCCAGTAGTTGGGGACTCAAGAACACTGAAGCTTTCTTT
TRBV10-2	TRBD1	few	TRBJ1-6	CASSLRGQEDSPLHF	TGCGCCAGCAGTCTACGAGGACAGGAGGATTCACCCCTCCACTTT
TRBV4-2	TRBD2	NA	TRBJ2-7	CASSRTSGGAGSYEQYF	TGTGCCAGCAGCCGAACTAGCGGGGGGGCAGGTTCCTACGAGCAGTACTTC
TRBV9	NA	NA	TRBJ2-3	CASRARPGGTDTQYF	TGTGCCAGCAGAGCCCGACCTGGAGGCACAGATACGCAGTATTTT